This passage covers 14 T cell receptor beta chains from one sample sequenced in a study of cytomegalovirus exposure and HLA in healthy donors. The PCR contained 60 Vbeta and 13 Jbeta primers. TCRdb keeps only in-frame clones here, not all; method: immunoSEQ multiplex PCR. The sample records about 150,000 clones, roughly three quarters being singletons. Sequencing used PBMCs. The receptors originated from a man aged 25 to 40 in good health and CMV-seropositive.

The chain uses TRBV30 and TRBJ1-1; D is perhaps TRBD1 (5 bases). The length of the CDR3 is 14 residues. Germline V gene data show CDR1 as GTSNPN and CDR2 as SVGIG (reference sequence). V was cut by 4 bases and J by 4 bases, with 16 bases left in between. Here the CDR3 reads CAWTKWGDGTEAFF. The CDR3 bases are TGTGCCTGGACCAAGTGGGGGGACGGCACTGAAGCTTTCTTT.

CDR3 DNA: TGTGCTAGTGGTTTGGACAGCTCTGGAAACACCATATATTTT. This gives the protein CASGLDSSGNTIYF. V usage is TRBV12-5 and J usage is TRBJ1-3; D uncertain. The CDR3 is made up of 14 amino acids. V lost 1 base to trimming and J lost 0 bases, with 4 bases between them. CDR1 is LGHNT and CDR2 is FRNRAP in the germline V gene.

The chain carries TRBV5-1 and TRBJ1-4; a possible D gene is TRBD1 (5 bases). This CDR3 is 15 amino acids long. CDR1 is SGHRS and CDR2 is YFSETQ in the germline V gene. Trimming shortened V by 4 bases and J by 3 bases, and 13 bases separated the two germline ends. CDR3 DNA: TGCGCCAGCAGCCATTCGTCAGGGTCTAATGAAAAACTGTTTTTT. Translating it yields CASSHSSGSNEKLFF.

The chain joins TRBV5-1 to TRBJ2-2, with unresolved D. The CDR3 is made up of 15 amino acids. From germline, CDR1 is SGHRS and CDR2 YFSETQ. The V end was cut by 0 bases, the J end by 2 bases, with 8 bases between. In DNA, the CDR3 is TGCGCCAGCAGCTTGGACGGTAACAACACCGGGGAGCTGTTTTTT. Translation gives CASSLDGNNTGELFF.

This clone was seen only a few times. The CDR3 coding sequence is TGTGCCAGCAGCCCCAGGACAATATCCTCTGGGGCCAACGTCCTGACTTTC. Encoded protein: CASSPRTISSGANVLTF. This chain connects TRBV9 to TRBJ2-6; D possibly corresponds to TRBD1 (5 bases). Trimming stripped 4 bases from V and 0 bases from J, with 14 bases between. The V gene's germline CDR1 is SGDLS and CDR2 YYNGEE. The CDR3 loop spans 17 amino acids.

Written as DNA, the CDR3 is TGTGCCAGCAGTTTGCTAGCGGAGTCGTCCGAGCAGTACTTC. This gives the protein CASSLLAESSEQYF. The chain uses TRBV27 and TRBJ2-7, with 7 nucleotides matching TRBD2. The trim removed 3 bases at V and 6 bases at J, leaving 8 bases unmatched. Per germline, CDR1 MNHEY and CDR2 SMNVEV (reference sequence). The CDR3 is made up of 14 amino acids.

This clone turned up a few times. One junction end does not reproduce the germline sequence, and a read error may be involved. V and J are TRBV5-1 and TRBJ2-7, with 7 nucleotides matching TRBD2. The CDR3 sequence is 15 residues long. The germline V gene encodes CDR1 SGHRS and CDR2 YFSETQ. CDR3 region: CASSLGVRSGAGVHF. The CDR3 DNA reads TGCGCCAGCAGCTTGGGGGTGAGGAGTGGCGCGGGAGTCCACTTC.

CDR3 coding DNA: TGTGCCAGCAGTGACTCCAGCGACAGTAGAAACATTCAGTACTTC. It specifies CASSDSSDSRNIQYF. This sequence joins TRBV6-1 and TRBJ2-4; a weak D match, TRBD1 (5 bases). The CDR3 contains 15 residues. Per the germline V gene, CDR1 is MNHNS and CDR2 is SASEGT. The V end lost 3 bases, the J end lost 6 bases, and 15 bases lay between the germline ends.

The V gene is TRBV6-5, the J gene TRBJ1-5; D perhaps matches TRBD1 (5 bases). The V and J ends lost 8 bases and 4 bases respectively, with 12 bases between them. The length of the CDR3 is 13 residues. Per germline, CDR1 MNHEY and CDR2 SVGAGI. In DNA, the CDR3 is TGTGCCAGCTATAGAGGACATAATCAGCCCCAGCATTTT. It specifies CASYRGHNQPQHF.

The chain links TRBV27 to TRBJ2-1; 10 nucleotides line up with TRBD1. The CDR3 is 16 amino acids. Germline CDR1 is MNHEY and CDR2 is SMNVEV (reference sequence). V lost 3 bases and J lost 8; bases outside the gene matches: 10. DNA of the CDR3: TGTGCCAGCAGTTTGTATCCGACAGGGGGCAAGGATGAGCAGTTCTTC. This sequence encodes CASSLYPTGGKDEQFF.

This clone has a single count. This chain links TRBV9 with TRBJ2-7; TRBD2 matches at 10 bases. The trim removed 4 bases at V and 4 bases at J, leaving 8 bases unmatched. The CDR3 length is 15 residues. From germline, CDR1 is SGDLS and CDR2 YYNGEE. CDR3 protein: CASSFQAGGGYEQYF. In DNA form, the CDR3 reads TGTGCCAGCAGCTTTCAAGCGGGAGGGGGATACGAGCAGTACTTC.

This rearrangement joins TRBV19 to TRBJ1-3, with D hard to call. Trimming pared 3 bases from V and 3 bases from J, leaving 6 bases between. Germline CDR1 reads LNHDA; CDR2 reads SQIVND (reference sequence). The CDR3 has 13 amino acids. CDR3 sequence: CASSISRGNTIYF. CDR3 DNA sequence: TGTGCCAGTAGTATCTCTCGTGGAAACACCATATATTTT. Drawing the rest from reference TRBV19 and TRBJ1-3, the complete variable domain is DGGITQSPKYLFRKEGQNVTLSCEQNLNHDAMYWYRQDPGQGLRLIYYSQIVNDFQKGDIAEGYSVSREKKESFPLTVTSAQKNPTAFYLCASSISRGNTIYFGEGSWLTVV.

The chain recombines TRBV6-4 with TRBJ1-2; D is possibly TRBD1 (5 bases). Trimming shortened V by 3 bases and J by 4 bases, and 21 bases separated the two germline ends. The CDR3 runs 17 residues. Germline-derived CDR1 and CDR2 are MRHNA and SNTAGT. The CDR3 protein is CASSERGETWLFYGYTF. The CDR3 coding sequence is TGTGCCAGCAGTGAAAGGGGCGAGACATGGTTGTTCTATGGCTACACCTTC.

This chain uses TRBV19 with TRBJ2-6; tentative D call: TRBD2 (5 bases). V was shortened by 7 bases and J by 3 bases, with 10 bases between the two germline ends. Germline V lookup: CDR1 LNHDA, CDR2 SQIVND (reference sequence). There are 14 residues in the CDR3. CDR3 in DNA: TGTGCCAGTAATGAGGGTATTGGGGCCAACGTCCTGACTTTC. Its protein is CASNEGIGANVLTF.